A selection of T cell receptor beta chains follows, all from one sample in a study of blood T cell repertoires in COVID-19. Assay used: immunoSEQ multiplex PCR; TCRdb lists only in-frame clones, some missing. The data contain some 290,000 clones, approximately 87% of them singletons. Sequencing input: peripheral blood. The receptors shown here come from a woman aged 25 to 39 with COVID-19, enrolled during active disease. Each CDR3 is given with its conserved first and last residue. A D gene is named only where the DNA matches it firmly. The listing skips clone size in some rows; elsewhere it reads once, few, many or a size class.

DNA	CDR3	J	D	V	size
TGTGCCACCCGACCGGGAGTTGGGAATTCACCCCTCCACTTT	CATRPGVGNSPLHF	TRBJ1-6	-	TRBV15	-
TGTGCCAGCAGCTTAAGACAGTTATCTGAAGCTTTCTTT	CASSLRQLSEAFF	TRBJ1-1	-	TRBV7-2	-
TGTGCCAGCTCACCCTCCGGGACTAGCCCCCCAGATACGCAGTATTTT	CASSPSGTSPPDTQYF	TRBJ2-3	TRBD2	TRBV18	-
TGTGCCAGCAGCTTGGGACTAGCGGCATCGAACACCGGGGAGCTGTTTTTT	CASSLGLAASNTGELFF	TRBJ2-2	TRBD2	TRBV5-6	-
TGTGCCAGCAGCTTAAGGACAGGGGGACCCGGGGAGCTGTTTTTT	CASSLRTGGPGELFF	TRBJ2-2	TRBD1	TRBV7-8	-
TGCGCCAGCAGCCAATTCGGACAGGGGGCAGACGAGCAGTACTTC	CASSQFGQGADEQYF	TRBJ2-7	TRBD1	TRBV4-1	-
TGTGCCAGCAGTGACGGACAGGGGAACTATGGCTACACCTTC	CASSDGQGNYGYTF	TRBJ1-2	TRBD1	TRBV2	-
TGCGCCAGCAGTGAGTCGGTACTATTCTACGAGCAGTACTTC	CASSESVLFYEQYF	TRBJ2-7	-	TRBV10-2	few
TGTGCCAGCAGCTGGACACAGGGGGCATGGGAGCAGTACTTC	CASSWTQGAWEQYF	TRBJ2-7	TRBD1	TRBV5-5	-
TGTGCCAGTAGTATTTCCGGGTTCTATGGCTACACCTTC	CASSISGFYGYTF	TRBJ1-2	-	TRBV19	-
TGTGCCAGCAGTGAATGGGGACAGACAGAAGCTTTCTTT	CASSEWGQTEAFF	TRBJ1-1	TRBD1	TRBV25-1	-
TGCGCCAGCAGTGATCAGGGGGCCCCTCCCTACGAGCAGTACTTC	CASSDQGAPPYEQYF	TRBJ2-7	TRBD1	TRBV10-1	few
TGTGCCAGCAGCCAAGGGGACTATTACGAGCAGTACTTC	CASSQGDYYEQYF	TRBJ2-7	TRBD2	TRBV3-1/TRBV3-2	-
TGTGCCAGCCGGCGGGGCACAGATACGCAGTATTTT	CASRRGTDTQYF	TRBJ2-3	-	TRBV7-9	-
TGCAGTGCTAGGAGGACTCGAACACAAAACTTC	CSARRTRTQNF	TRBJ2-7	-	TRBV20-1	-
TGTGCCAGCAGCCCAAGGACTAGCGGGGTAAAAGAGACCCAGTACTTC	CASSPRTSGVKETQYF	TRBJ2-5	TRBD2	TRBV5-5	once
TGTGCCAGCTCAGTACAGGGAATTAAGGACTATGGCTACACCTTC	CASSVQGIKDYGYTF	TRBJ1-2	-	TRBV18	-
TGTGCCAGCAGCCTGGACAGAACTCAGCCCCAGCATTTT	CASSLDRTQPQHF	TRBJ1-5	-	TRBV6-6	-
TGTGCCAGTAGTACCCACAGGGGAGGTGAAGCTTTCTTT	CASSTHRGGEAFF	TRBJ1-1	TRBD1	TRBV19	-
TGTGCCAGCAGTTTAGGCGGGGGCGGTGACCAGTACTTC	CASSLGGGGDQYF	TRBJ2-5	-	TRBV27	-
TGCAGCGGGGTGGGCCCAACGAACACCGGGGAGCTGTTTTTT	CSGVGPTNTGELFF	TRBJ2-2	-	TRBV29-1	-
TGCGCCAGCAGTGCTCAGGGGGCTTACGGCACTGAAGCTTTCTTT	CASSAQGAYGTEAFF	TRBJ1-1	TRBD1	TRBV10-1	-
TGCGCCAGCAGTGGGGGAGAGGATGGCTACACCTTC	CASSGGEDGYTF	TRBJ1-2	-	TRBV10-2	-
TGTGCTAGTGGTTCATTTCGGACAGGGCCATCGCATCAGCCCCAGCATTTT	CASGSFRTGPSHQPQHF	TRBJ1-5	TRBD1	TRBV12-5	-
TGCGCCAGCAGCTTGTGGGGACAGGGGGCGAATGAGCAGTTCTTC	CASSLWGQGANEQFF	TRBJ2-1	TRBD1	TRBV5-1	-
TGTGCTAGTGGTTTGAGCGGCGGTGAGCAGTTCTTC	CASGLSGGEQFF	TRBJ2-1	-	TRBV12-5	-
TGTGCCAGCAGCCAAGGGGCCGGACAGGCCTACAATGAGCAGTTCTTC	CASSQGAGQAYNEQFF	TRBJ2-1	TRBD1	TRBV14	-
TGCGCCAGCAGCTCCCAGGCCCCGTACCAAGAGACCCAGTACTTC	CASSSQAPYQETQYF	TRBJ2-5	-	TRBV5-1	-
TGTGCCAGTAGTACCACGCACAGGTTCGCTATGGGGGGCTACACCTTC	CASSTTHRFAMGGYTF	TRBJ1-2	-	TRBV19	-
TGTGCCAGCAGCTTAATCTGGCAGGGGTCGGGTGGCTACACCTTC	CASSLIWQGSGGYTF	TRBJ1-2	-	TRBV11-2	-
TGTGCCAGCAGCGTCATTGACGGGAGATTCGGGACAGGGTACGAGCAGTACTTC	CASSVIDGRFGTGYEQYF	TRBJ2-7	TRBD1	TRBV7-9	few
TGTGCCAGTGCCCCCCGTTGGCAGACATACTCCTACGAGCAGTACTTC	CASAPRWQTYSYEQYF	TRBJ2-7	-	TRBV19	-
TGTGCTAGTGGTTTGGTACGGCGGCTGGAGAGGCTTGGTGGGACCCAGTACTTC	CASGLVRRLERLGGTQYF	TRBJ2-5	-	TRBV12-5	-
TGTGCCAGCAGTGCGGGATGGGCTCCTCCTTATGGCTACACCTTC	CASSAGWAPPYGYTF	TRBJ1-2	-	TRBV25-1	-
TGTGCCAGCTACTCCGCCGGGGAGCTGTTTTTT	CASYSAGELFF	TRBJ2-2	-	TRBV27	-
TGTGCCAGCAGCTTAGTCGACAGCTACGAGCAGTACTTC	CASSLVDSYEQYF	TRBJ2-7	-	TRBV7-9	many
TGCGCCAGCAGCTTGGGTAGCGGGGAGGAAGAGACCCAGTACTTC	CASSLGSGEEETQYF	TRBJ2-5	TRBD2	TRBV5-1	-
TGTGCCTGGAGCCCGGACATTCCCCTAATAGATGGCTACACCTTC	CAWSPDIPLIDGYTF	TRBJ1-2	-	TRBV30	-
TGCGCCAGCAGTGAAGGACTTTTATATGGCTACACCTTC	CASSEGLLYGYTF	TRBJ1-2	-	TRBV10-1	once
TGTGCCAGCAGCTTAGATCACAGCGGGGGGGCAAATACGCAGTATTTT	CASSLDHSGGANTQYF	TRBJ2-3	TRBD2	TRBV11-2	-
TGTGCCACCAGCAGTCAGACGGGAGTCAACACCGGGGAGCTGTTTTTT	CATSSQTGVNTGELFF	TRBJ2-2	-	TRBV15	-
TGTGCCAGCAGGGTGAGGGGAGGGTCCGGGGAGCTGTTTTTT	CASRVRGGSGELFF	TRBJ2-2	TRBD2	TRBV5-4	once
TGTGCCAGCAGCCCACTAGATGCTGGGGAGACCCAGTACTTC	CASSPLDAGETQYF	TRBJ2-5	-	TRBV11-2	-
TGCGCCAGCAGTTATAACCGGGACGGGGGGTACGAGCAGTACTTC	CASSYNRDGGYEQYF	TRBJ2-7	TRBD2	TRBV5-1	few
TGCGCCAGCAATCGCGGACTAGCGGGCAGTGAGCAGTTCTTC	CASNRGLAGSEQFF	TRBJ2-1	TRBD2	TRBV10-1	once
TGTGCCAGCGGAGGCTCACCCCTCCACTTT	CASGGSPLHF	TRBJ1-6	-	TRBV2	-
TGTGCCAGCAGTTGCACAGGGGGCGAATGTGAAGCTTTCTTT	CASSCTGGECEAFF	TRBJ1-1	TRBD1	TRBV27	-
TGTGCCAGCAGCGGTTACCGGGACAGGATTTTCGATGAGCAGTTCTTC	CASSGYRDRIFDEQFF	TRBJ2-1	TRBD1	TRBV7-9	-
TGTGCCAGCAGCTTCAGAACGCGGGGTAGGGACACTGAAGCTTTCTTT	CASSFRTRGRDTEAFF	TRBJ1-1	-	TRBV5-5	once
TGTGCCAGTAGTGCCCAAACCGGGACAGACTTCTATGGCTACACCTTC	CASSAQTGTDFYGYTF	TRBJ1-2	TRBD1	TRBV19	-
TGTGCCAGCAGCTTAGGACTAGCGGGGGGGCCCTACAATGAGCAGTTCTTC	CASSLGLAGGPYNEQFF	TRBJ2-1	TRBD2	TRBV7-8	-
TGCGCCAGCAGCTCTCTAGCGGATACCTACGAGCAGTACTTC	CASSSLADTYEQYF	TRBJ2-7	TRBD2	TRBV4-1	-
TGTGCCAGCAGTTACACAATCAGAGATACGCAGTATTTT	CASSYTIRDTQYF	TRBJ2-3	-	TRBV6-5	-
TGTGCCAGCAGTTCAAATAATTCACCCCTCCACTTT	CASSSNNSPLHF	TRBJ1-6	-	TRBV27	-